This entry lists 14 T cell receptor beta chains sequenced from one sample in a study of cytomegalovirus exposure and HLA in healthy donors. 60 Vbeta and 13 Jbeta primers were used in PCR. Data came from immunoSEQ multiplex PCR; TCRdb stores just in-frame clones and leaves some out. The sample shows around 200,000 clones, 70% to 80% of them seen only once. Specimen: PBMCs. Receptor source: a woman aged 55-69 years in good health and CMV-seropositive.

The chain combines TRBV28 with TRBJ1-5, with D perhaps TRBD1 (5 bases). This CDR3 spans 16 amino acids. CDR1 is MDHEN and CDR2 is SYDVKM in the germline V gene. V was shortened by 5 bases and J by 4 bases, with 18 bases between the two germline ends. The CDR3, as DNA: TGTGCCAGCAGTCCCCCGGGACGGGGAGGGAATCAGCCCCAGCATTTT. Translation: CASSPPGRGGNQPQHF.

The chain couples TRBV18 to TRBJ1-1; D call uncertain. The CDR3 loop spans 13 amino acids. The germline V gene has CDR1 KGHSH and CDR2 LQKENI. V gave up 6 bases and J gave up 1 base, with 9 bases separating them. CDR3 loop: CASSHGENTEAFF. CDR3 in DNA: TGTGCCAGCTCCCACGGAGAGAACACTGAAGCTTTCTTT.

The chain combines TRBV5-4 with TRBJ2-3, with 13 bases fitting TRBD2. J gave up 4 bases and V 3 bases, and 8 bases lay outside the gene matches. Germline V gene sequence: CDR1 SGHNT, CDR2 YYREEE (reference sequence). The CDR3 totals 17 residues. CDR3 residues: CASSSTSGGARSDTQYF. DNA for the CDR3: TGTGCCAGCAGCTCCACTAGCGGGGGGGCCAGGTCAGATACGCAGTATTTT.

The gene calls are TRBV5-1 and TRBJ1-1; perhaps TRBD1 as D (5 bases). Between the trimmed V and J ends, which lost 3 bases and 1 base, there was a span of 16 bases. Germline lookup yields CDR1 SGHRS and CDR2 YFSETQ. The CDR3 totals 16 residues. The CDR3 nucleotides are TGCGCCAGCAGCTCCCGGGGTCGGGGGGAGAACACTGAAGCTTTCTTT. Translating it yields CASSSRGRGENTEAFF.

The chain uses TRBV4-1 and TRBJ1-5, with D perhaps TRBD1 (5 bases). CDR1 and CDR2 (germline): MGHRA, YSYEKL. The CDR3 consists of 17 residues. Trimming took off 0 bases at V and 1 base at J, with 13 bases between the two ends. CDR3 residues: CASSQDWGRGSNQPQHF. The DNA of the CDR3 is TGCGCCAGCAGCCAAGATTGGGGCAGAGGAAGCAATCAGCCCCAGCATTTT.

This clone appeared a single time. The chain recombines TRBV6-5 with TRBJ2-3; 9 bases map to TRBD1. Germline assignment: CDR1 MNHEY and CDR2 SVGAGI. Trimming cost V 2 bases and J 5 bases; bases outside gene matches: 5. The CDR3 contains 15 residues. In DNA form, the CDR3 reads TGTGCCAGCAGTTACGCCGGGACAGGGCTAGATACGCAGTATTTT. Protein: CASSYAGTGLDTQYF.

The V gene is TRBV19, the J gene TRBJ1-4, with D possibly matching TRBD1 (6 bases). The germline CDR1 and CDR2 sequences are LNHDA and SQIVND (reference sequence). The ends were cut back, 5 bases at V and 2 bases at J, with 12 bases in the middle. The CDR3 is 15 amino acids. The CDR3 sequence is CASSSAQGTNEKLFF. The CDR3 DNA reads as TGTGCCAGTAGTTCCGCGCAGGGGACTAATGAAAAACTGTTTTTT.

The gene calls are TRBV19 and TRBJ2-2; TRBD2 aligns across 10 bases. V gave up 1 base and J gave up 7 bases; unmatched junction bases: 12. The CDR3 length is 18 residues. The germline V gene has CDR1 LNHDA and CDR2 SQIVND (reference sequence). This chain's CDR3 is CASSIGGITSGVGGELFF. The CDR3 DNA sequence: TGTGCCAGTAGTATAGGCGGAATAACTAGCGGGGTTGGCGGGGAGCTGTTTTTT.

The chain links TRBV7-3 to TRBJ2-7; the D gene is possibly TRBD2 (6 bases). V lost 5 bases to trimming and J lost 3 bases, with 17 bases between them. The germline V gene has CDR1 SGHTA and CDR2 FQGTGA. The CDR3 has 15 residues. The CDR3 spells CASSPSPGGNYEQYF. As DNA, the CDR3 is TGTGCCAGCAGCCCGTCCCCGGGCGGGAACTACGAGCAGTACTTC.

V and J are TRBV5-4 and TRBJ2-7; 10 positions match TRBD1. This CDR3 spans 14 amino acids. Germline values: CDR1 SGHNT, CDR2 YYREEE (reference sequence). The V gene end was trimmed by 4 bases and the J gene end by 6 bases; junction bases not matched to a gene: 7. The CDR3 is CASSPQGQGLEQYF. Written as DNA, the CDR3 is TGTGCCAGCAGCCCCCAGGGACAGGGGCTCGAGCAGTACTTC.

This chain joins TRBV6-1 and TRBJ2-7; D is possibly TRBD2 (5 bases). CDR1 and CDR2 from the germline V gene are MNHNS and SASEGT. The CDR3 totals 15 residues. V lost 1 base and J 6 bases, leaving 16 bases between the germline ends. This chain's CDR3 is CASSEEGVPLAEQYF. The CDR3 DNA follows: TGTGCCAGCAGTGAAGAGGGAGTCCCCCTCGCCGAGCAGTACTTC.

This CDR3 reads CASSSTGQDGYTF. The CDR3 nucleotides are TGCGCCAGCAGCTCTACAGGGCAGGATGGCTACACCTTC. This chain links TRBV5-1 with TRBJ1-2; D possibly corresponds to TRBD1 (6 bases). The CDR3 covers 13 residues. Germline CDR1 and CDR2: SGHRS and YFSETQ. V was shortened by 3 bases and J by 6 bases, with 12 bases between the two germline ends.

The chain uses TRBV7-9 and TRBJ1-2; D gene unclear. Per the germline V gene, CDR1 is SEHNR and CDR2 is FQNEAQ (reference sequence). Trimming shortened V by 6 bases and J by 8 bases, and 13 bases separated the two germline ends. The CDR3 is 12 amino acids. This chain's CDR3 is CASRPYIAGYTF. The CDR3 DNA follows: TGTGCCAGCAGGCCTTATATCGCGGGCTACACCTTC.

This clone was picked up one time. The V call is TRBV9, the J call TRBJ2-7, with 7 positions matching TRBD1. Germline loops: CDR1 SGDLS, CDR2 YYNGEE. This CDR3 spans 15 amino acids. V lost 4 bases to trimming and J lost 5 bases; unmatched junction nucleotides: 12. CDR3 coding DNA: TGTGCCAGCAGCCTAACCGGGGACAGAGGCCACGAGCAGTACTTC. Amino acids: CASSLTGDRGHEQYF.